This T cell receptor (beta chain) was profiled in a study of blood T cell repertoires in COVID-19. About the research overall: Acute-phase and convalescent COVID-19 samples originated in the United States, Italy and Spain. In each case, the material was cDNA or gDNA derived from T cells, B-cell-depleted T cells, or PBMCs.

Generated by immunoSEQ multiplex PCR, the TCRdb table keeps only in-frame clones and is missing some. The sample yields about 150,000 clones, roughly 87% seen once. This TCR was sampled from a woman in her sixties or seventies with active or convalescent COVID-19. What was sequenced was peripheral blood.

The CDR3 is CASSQVRDSGVGHTDTQYF. Here the CDR3 DNA reads TGCGCCAGCAGCCAAGTTAGAGACAGTGGAGTCGGGCACACAGATACGCAGTATTTT. The rearrangement joins TRBV4-3 to TRBJ2-3; TRBD1 might be the D (5 bases). The CDR3 is 19 residues long. Trimming stripped 1 base from V and 2 bases from J, with 22 bases between. Germline CDR1 and CDR2: LGHNA and YSLEER.